Shown below are 31 T cell receptor beta chains from a single sample sequenced in a study of primary melanoma T cells and metastatic recurrence. Assay used: immunoSEQ multiplex PCR; TCRdb lists only in-frame clones, some missing. The table records about 670 clones, about 87% of them present only once. Specimen: melanoma tumor tissue. The receptors shown here come from a human donor with melanoma.

The rearrangement joins TRBV19 to TRBJ2-5; D gene ambiguous. Per the germline V gene, CDR1 is LNHDA and CDR2 is SQIVND (reference sequence). V lost 0 bases, J lost 4 bases, and 0 bases lay in between. The CDR3 length is 11 residues. The CDR3 sequence is CASSIEETQYF. In DNA, the CDR3 is TGTGCCAGTAGTATAGAAGAGACCCAGTACTTC.

This chain joins TRBV11-3 and TRBJ2-7, with 9 bases lining up with TRBD1. V gave up 3 bases and J gave up 1 base; unmatched junction bases: 4. Germline V gene data show CDR1 as SGHNT and CDR2 as YENEEA. The length of the CDR3 is 15 residues. Here the CDR3 DNA reads TGTGCCAGCAGCTTTCGGGGACAGGGATCCTACGAGCAGTACTTC. Translated, it gives CASSFRGQGSYEQYF.

The rearrangement joins TRBV18 to TRBJ2-7; 7 positions agree with TRBD1. CDR3 length: 17 amino acids. The germline V gene has CDR1 KGHSH and CDR2 LQKENI. Trimming cost V 4 bases and J 0 bases; bases outside gene matches: 12. The CDR3 spells CASSRHLRDRYSYEQYF. CDR3 in DNA: TGTGCCAGCTCACGCCATCTCCGGGACAGATACTCCTACGAGCAGTACTTC.

In regard to this clone: One end of the junction is discordant with germline, which a read error may explain. V gene TRBV6-8 combines with J gene TRBJ1-3; the D gene is possibly TRBD1 (6 bases). The germline gives CDR1 MNHGY, CDR2 SAAAGT. CDR3 length: 16 residues. This CDR3 reads CAISLQGSTSGNTIYF. CDR3 bases: TGTGCCATCAGTCTACAGGGATCGACCTCTGGAAACACCATATATTTT.

The chain uses TRBV5-1 and TRBJ1-1; D unclear. The germline V and J ends were trimmed by 3 bases and 0 bases, with 12 bases remaining between them. This CDR3 region has 15 residues. The germline V gene has CDR1 SGHRS and CDR2 YFSETQ. This CDR3 is CASSWGGSLNTEAFF. CDR3 DNA: TGCGCCAGCAGCTGGGGTGGCAGTTTGAACACTGAAGCTTTCTTT.

The chain is built from TRBV11-3 and TRBJ2-5; possibly TRBD1 or TRBD2 for D (5 bases each). CDR3 length: 15 residues. The V gene's germline CDR1 is SGHNT and CDR2 YENEEA. Trimming left V 1 base short and J 2 bases short, with 11 bases between. The DNA of the CDR3 is TGTGCCAGCAGCTTAGGAGGGGCGAGTCAAGAGACCCAGTACTTC. This sequence encodes CASSLGGASQETQYF.

The chain has TRBV11-3 and TRBJ2-1; no firm D call. Germline values: CDR1 SGHNT, CDR2 YENEEA. V was shortened by 0 bases and J by 4 bases, with 10 bases between the two germline ends. The CDR3 spans 15 residues. The CDR3 DNA is TGTGCCAGCAGCTTAGATAGCAGTAGGTACAATGAGCAGTTCTTC. Translating it yields CASSLDSSRYNEQFF.

Details on this clone: The same CDR3 also results from other DNA sequences found in this sample. J is TRBJ1-1 and V is TRBV5-1, with D uncertain. V shed 3 bases and J shed 3 bases, with 12 bases lying between them. Germline V lookup: CDR1 SGHRS, CDR2 YFSETQ. The CDR3 sequence is 14 residues long. The CDR3, as DNA: TGCGCCAGCAGCTCGGACCGGACGGACACTGAAGCTTTCTTT. This encodes CASSSDRTDTEAFF.

The rearrangement joins TRBV1 to TRBJ1-6; the table's D call, TRBD1, was not checked against the DNA. TRBV1 is listed as a pseudogene. The CDR3 is 17 amino acids. The CDR3 reads CASSQEGGSSYNSPLHF. CDR3 bases: TGCGCCAGCAGCCAAGAAGGGGGCAGCTCCTATAATTCACCCCTCCACTTT.

Comment on this clone: Mismatch with germline at one junction end may stem from a read error. The J gene is TRBJ1-1, the V gene TRBV19; D gene uncertain. Germline assignment: CDR1 LNHDA and CDR2 SQIVND (reference sequence). The CDR3 contains 15 residues. The CDR3 coding sequence is TGTGCCAGTACCCTATCGAGACACATGAATACTGAAGCTTTCTTT. Amino acid sequence: CASTLSRHMNTEAFF.

The V call is TRBV19, the J call TRBJ2-4, with 10 bases lining up with TRBD1. Germline loops: CDR1 LNHDA, CDR2 SQIVND (reference sequence). Trimming took 5 bases from V and 1 from J; bases not matched to a gene: 11. CDR3 length: 18 residues. CDR3 region: CASSPRDRGTAAKNIQYF. The CDR3 region has the DNA TGTGCCAGTAGTCCTCGGGACAGGGGAACCGCCGCCAAAAACATTCAGTACTTC. The variable domain in full, with the rest retrieved from reference TRBV19 and TRBJ2-4, is DGGITQSPKYLFRKEGQNVTLSCEQNLNHDAMYWYRQDPGQGLRLIYYSQIVNDFQKGDIAEGYSVSREKKESFPLTVTSAQKNPTAFYLCASSPRDRGTAAKNIQYFGAGTRLSVL.

This chain links TRBV25-1 with TRBJ2-3; D gene unclear. The CDR3 contains 14 residues. V was trimmed by 6 bases and J by 0 bases, leaving 10 bases between them. In germline, CDR1 is MGHDK, CDR2 SYGVNS. The CDR3 DNA reads as TGTGCCAGCAGAGACGAGACTAGCACAGATACGCAGTATTTT. Its protein product is CASRDETSTDTQYF.

This clone was detected only once. The chain carries TRBV19 and TRBJ1-5; the D is unclear. V was pared by 6 bases and J by 2 bases, with 23 bases between. From germline, CDR1 is LNHDA and CDR2 SQIVND (reference sequence). The CDR3 loop spans 18 amino acids. This chain's CDR3 is CASRTPGRSLRGNQPQHF. CDR3 coding DNA: TGTGCCAGTAGAACTCCGGGTCGGTCTTTAAGGGGCAATCAGCCCCAGCATTTT.

The genes are TRBV18 and TRBJ2-7, with TRBD2 matching over 11 bases. V shed 3 bases, J shed 0 bases, and the junction held 10 bases outside the gene matches. The V gene's germline CDR1 is KGHSH and CDR2 LQKENI. This CDR3 is built from 18 residues. CDR3 nucleotides: TGTGCCAGCTCACCGGTGACTAGCGGGATTAAAACCTCCTACGAGCAGTACTTC. Its translation: CASSPVTSGIKTSYEQYF.

This chain joins TRBV18 and TRBJ1-1; D remains ambiguous. The CDR3 covers 12 residues. Germline CDR1 KGHSH, CDR2 LQKENI. The V and J ends lost 2 bases and 6 bases respectively, with 7 bases between them. The CDR3 region has the DNA TGTGCCAGCTCACCAGGGATCGCTGAAGCTTTCTTT. It yields the protein CASSPGIAEAFF.

This clone has only one observation. The V call is TRBV19, the J call TRBJ2-1; D is tentatively TRBD1 or TRBD2 (5 bases each). The CDR3 runs to 13 residues. The V gene lost 1 base and the J gene lost 7 bases, with 8 bases spanning the gap. CDR1 and CDR2 (germline): LNHDA, SQIVND (reference sequence). The CDR3 reads CASSIVWGNEQFF. In DNA form, the CDR3 reads TGTGCCAGTAGTATAGTCTGGGGGAATGAGCAGTTCTTC.

The rearrangement uses TRBV18 and TRBJ2-4; TRBD1 is a possible D gene (6 bases). Trimming shortened V by 3 bases and J by 3 bases, and 9 bases separated the two germline ends. CDR1 and CDR2 (germline): KGHSH, LQKENI. This CDR3 has 14 residues. The CDR3 loop is CASSPQGFKNIQYF. The CDR3 DNA follows: TGTGCCAGCTCACCCCAGGGGTTCAAAAACATTCAGTACTTC. Combining the CDR3 with reference TRBV18 and TRBJ2-4 gives the whole variable domain NAGVMQNPRHLVRRRGQEARLRCSPMKGHSHVYWYRQLPEEGLKFMVYLQKENIIDESGMPKERFSAEFPKEGPSILRIQQVVRGDSAAYFCASSPQGFKNIQYFGAGTRLSVL.

V usage is TRBV11-3 and J usage is TRBJ1-1; no definite D call. The germline gives CDR1 SGHNT, CDR2 YENEEA. CDR3 length: 15 residues. Trimming took off 5 bases at V and 2 bases at J, with 15 bases between the two ends. CDR3 residues: CASSEDWYRNTEAFF. Here the CDR3 DNA reads TGTGCCAGCAGCGAGGACTGGTACAGAAACACTGAAGCTTTCTTT.

This clone was seen a few times. An ambiguous or unread base is present, and the residue it codes for is denoted X. The chain is built from TRBV11-3 and TRBJ2-1; 10 positions match TRBD2. Trimming cost V 4 bases and J 6 bases; bases outside gene matches: 6. CDR3 length equals 15 residues. CDR1 and CDR2 (germline): SGHNT, YENEEA. CDR3 sequence: CASSXLSGGSNEQFF. For the CDR3, the DNA is TGTGCCAGCAGCTYCCTTAGCGGGGGGAGCAATGAGCAGTTCTTC.

The V and J genes are TRBV11-3 and TRBJ1-1, with a possible D match to TRBD1 (5 bases). V was clipped by 3 bases and J by 0 bases, with 14 bases between them. CDR1 is SGHNT, CDR2 YENEEA, per germline. The CDR3 is 16 residues long. The CDR3 bases are TGTGCCAGCAGCTTGGAACAGGTCTTCATGAACACTGAAGCTTTCTTT. Amino acids: CASSLEQVFMNTEAFF.

The V call is TRBV11-3, the J call TRBJ1-6, with D possibly being TRBD1 (5 bases). From germline, CDR1 is SGHNT and CDR2 YENEEA. CDR3 length equals 19 residues. V gave up 6 bases and J gave up 7 bases, with 28 bases separating them. CDR3 region: CASSAEGLFGDSPNSPLHF. The CDR3, as DNA: TGTGCCAGCAGTGCGGAGGGGCTATTCGGGGACTCCCCGAATTCACCCCTCCACTTT.

The V gene is TRBV14, the J gene TRBJ1-4; D not certain. The CDR3 length is 15 residues. CDR1 and CDR2 (germline): SGHDN, FVKESK. Trimming left V 3 bases short and J 3 bases short, with 11 bases between. CDR3 nucleotide sequence: TGTGCCAGCAGCCAGATTTGGGCATCTAATGAAAAACTGTTTTTT. This sequence encodes CASSQIWASNEKLFF.

The chain uses TRBV11-3 and TRBJ2-3, with TRBD1 as a possible D gene (5 bases). This CDR3 spans 14 amino acids. V was shortened by 5 bases and J by 2 bases, with 11 bases between the two germline ends. Germline loops: CDR1 SGHNT, CDR2 YENEEA. CDR3 coding DNA: TGTGCCAGCAGCCATCGGACATCCACAGATACGCAGTATTTT. The encoded protein is CASSHRTSTDTQYF.

The chain links TRBV11-3 to TRBJ2-7; D gene uncertain. The CDR3 contains 15 residues. V was clipped by 5 bases and J by 6 bases, with 20 bases between them. Germline V gene lookup returns CDR1 SGHNT and CDR2 YENEEA. The CDR3 nucleotides are TGTGCCAGCAGCCCCTTGGGCAGACCGGCTCCCGAGCAGTACTTC. It codes for CASSPLGRPAPEQYF.

Concerning this clone itself: Mismatch with germline at one junction end may stem from a read error. The V and J genes are TRBV11-3 and TRBJ1-5, with D possibly TRBD1 on 5 matching bases. Germline-derived CDR1 and CDR2 are SGHNT and YENEEA. The CDR3 has 15 residues. The CDR3 DNA reads TGTGCCAGCAGTTTAGAGGGGTACGGCAATCAGCCCCAGCATTTT. Translating gives CASSLEGYGNQPQHF.

The V call is TRBV10-3, the J call TRBJ2-5; no firm D call. The V end was cut by 0 bases, the J end by 3 bases, with 17 bases between. CDR3 length equals 17 residues. CDR1 is ENHRY, CDR2 SYGVKD, per germline. CDR3 in amino acids: CAISESLGRQQKETQYF. The DNA for the CDR3 is TGTGCCATCAGTGAGTCGTTAGGAAGGCAACAGAAAGAGACCCAGTACTTC.

CDR3 protein: CASSRSGTGREKLFF. CDR3 DNA: TGTGCCAGTAGTAGATCCGGGACAGGGAGGGAAAAACTGTTTTTT. V usage is TRBV19 and J usage is TRBJ1-4, with 9 bases that match TRBD1. Germline CDR1 is LNHDA and CDR2 is SQIVND (reference sequence). Trimming took 4 bases from V and 8 from J; bases not matched to a gene: 8. The length of the CDR3 is 15 residues.

V usage is TRBV7-1 and J usage is TRBJ1-1, with TRBD1 matching over 8 bases. TRBV7-1 is treated as an ORF (open reading frame) with a function not yet certain. The J segment lost 12 bases and the V segment lost 5 bases, leaving 14 bases of the junction unmatched. The CDR3 is 14 residues long. For the CDR3, the DNA is TGTGCCAGCAGCCCGGACAGGGTGGGTTTCAGCCCTTTCTTT. Translation gives CASSPDRVGFSPFF.

As concerns this clone: A junction boundary mismatches the germline segment, possibly from a read error. This sequence joins TRBV6-8 and TRBJ2-7; 7 bases match TRBD1. This CDR3 is built from 13 residues. Germline V gene sequence: CDR1 MNHGY, CDR2 SAAAGT. CDR3 in DNA: TGTGCCATCAGTCCGGGACAGCACTACGAGCAGTACTTC. This sequence encodes CAISPGQHYEQYF.

The chain uses TRBV12-5 and TRBJ2-1; D unclear. Germline values: CDR1 LGHNT, CDR2 FRNRAP. The CDR3 runs to 15 residues. This CDR3 reads CASSPRLSSYNEQFF. The CDR3 nucleotides are TGTGCCAGCTCCCCGAGGTTGAGCTCCTACAATGAGCAGTTCTTC.

The chain joins TRBV11-3 to TRBJ2-5; tentatively, D is TRBD2 (5 bases). V dropped 5 bases and J dropped 0 bases, with 13 bases sitting between them. The CDR3 loop spans 15 amino acids. Germline CDR1 and CDR2: SGHNT and YENEEA. The CDR3 nucleotides read TGTGCCAGCAGCCCGAGGGTCAGCGACCAAGAGACCCAGTACTTC. Its protein product is CASSPRVSDQETQYF.